The 14 T cell receptor beta chains reported below all come from one sample, sequenced in a study of T cells in Graves' hyperthyroidism and ophthalmopathy. It was RNA transcripts that yielded the amplified TCR beta CDR3 regions. HTBI primers were used for first-round RT-PCR of the TCR CDR3. TCRdb redid the calling of the multiplex PCR reads with MiXCR, one entry per CDR3 protein. The repertoire holds about 400,000 distinct CDR3 sequences, with over 12% as singletons. Material for sequencing was blood. The receptors were sampled from a woman aged 60-70 years with Graves' ophthalmopathy.

In its sample, this clonotype was seen many times. This chain joins TRBV5-4 and TRBJ2-7; possibly TRBD2 for D (5 bases). With 1 base removed from V and 0 bases from J, the gap between germline ends came to 14 bases. CDR3 size: 16 residues. Germline CDR1 SGHNT, CDR2 YYREEE (reference sequence). The CDR3 sequence is CASSLKVSEGSYEQYF. In DNA, the CDR3 is TGTGCCAGCAGCTTGAAGGTTAGCGAGGGCTCCTACGAGCAGTACTTC.

This chain connects TRBV28 to TRBJ2-2, with 10 bases matching TRBD2. Trimming at V came to 5 bases and at J to 6 bases, leaving 12 bases not matched to a gene. Germline V gene sequence: CDR1 MDHEN, CDR2 SYDVKM. CDR3 size: 17 residues. The CDR3 region is CASSPPRLLAGAGELFF. The CDR3 DNA is TGTGCCAGCAGTCCCCCTAGGCTCCTAGCGGGAGCCGGGGAGCTGTTTTTT.

The chain employs TRBV28 and TRBJ2-7; TRBD1 matches 9 bases. Germline V CDR1 and CDR2: MDHEN, SYDVKM. The CDR3 runs 14 residues. J lost 7 bases, V lost 6 bases, and 10 bases had no gene match. The chain's CDR3 is CASSSPGQGWEQYF. Here the CDR3 DNA reads TGTGCCAGCAGCTCTCCGGGACAGGGCTGGGAGCAGTACTTC.

Comments on this clonotype: The junction differs from germline at one of its ends, possibly a read error. This chain joins TRBV24-1 and TRBJ2-5, with TRBD2 matching over 8 bases. Germline CDR1 and CDR2: KGHDR and SFDVKD. The CDR3 spans 15 residues. This chain's CDR3 is CATSDSGGPGETRYF. CDR3 nucleotides: TGTGCCACCAGTGACTCGGGAGGGCCCGGAGAGACCCGGTACTTC.

There are many counts of this clonotype. The rearrangement joins TRBV20-1 to TRBJ2-3; the D is unclear. From germline, CDR1 is DFQATT and CDR2 SNEGSKA (reference sequence). The CDR3 extends over 13 amino acids. Trimming took 0 bases from V and 2 from J, leaving 6 bases between them. Written as DNA, the CDR3 is TGCAGTGCTAGAGAGAGCTACACAGATACGCAGTATTTT. It codes for CSARESYTDTQYF.

This clonotype was counted at least ten times. CDR3: CASSSFGRNTGELFF. CDR3 coding DNA: TGTGCCAGCAGTTCATTCGGCCGGAACACCGGGGAGCTGTTTTTT. J is TRBJ2-2 and V is TRBV12-3 or TRBV12-4, with D hard to call. This CDR3 comprises 15 residues. V was pared by 4 bases and J by 1 base, with 10 bases between.

This clonotype was found a few times. The chain combines TRBV5-1 with TRBJ2-1; D not certain. Germline lookup yields CDR1 SGHRS and CDR2 YFSETQ. CDR3 length: 13 amino acids. The V end lost 0 bases, the J end lost 4 bases, and 5 bases lay between the germline ends. CDR3 coding DNA: TGCGCCAGCAGCTTGGACCTTTACAATGAGCAGTTCTTC. As protein: CASSLDLYNEQFF. The full variable domain, completed using reference TRBV5-1 and TRBJ2-1, is KAGVTQTPRYLIKTRGQQVTLSCSPISGHRSVSWYQQTPGQGLQFLFEYFSETQRNKGNFPGRFSGRQFSNSRSEMNVSTLELGDSALYLCASSLDLYNEQFFGPGTRLTVL.

Notes on this clonotype: One junction end disagrees with the germline gene, perhaps due to a read error. The chain has TRBV9 and TRBJ2-5; D possibly matches TRBD1 or TRBD2 (6 bases each). The germline V gene has CDR1 SGDLS and CDR2 YYNGEE. The CDR3 extends over 14 amino acids. This chain's CDR3 is CASTRLGGQEAQYF. For the CDR3, the DNA is TGTGCCAGCACCCGCTTAGGGGGGCAAGAGGCCCAGTACTTC.

The sample holds many counts of this clonotype. The gene calls are TRBV2 and TRBJ2-1; 7 nucleotides align to TRBD2. The CDR3 is 14 residues long. Per germline, CDR1 SNHLY and CDR2 FYNNEI. V shed 8 bases, J shed 5 bases, and the junction held 9 bases outside the gene matches. The CDR3 region is CASCWRETHNEQFF. Here the CDR3 DNA reads TGTGCCAGCTGTTGGCGGGAGACCCACAATGAGCAGTTCTTC. Together with reference TRBV2 and TRBJ2-1, the CDR3 gives the full variable domain: EPEVTQTPSHQVTQMGQEVILRCVPISNHLYFYWYRQILGQKVEFLVSFYNNEISEKSEIFDDQFSVERPDGSNFTLKIRSTKLEDSAMYFCASCWRETHNEQFFGPGTRLTVL.

Comment on this clonotype: The junction departs from the called germline gene at one end, perhaps through a read error. Here the CDR3 reads CASSEASSQPQHF. Written as DNA, the CDR3 is TGCGCCAGCAGTGAAGCGAGCAGTCAGCCCCAGCATTTT. The V gene is TRBV10-1, the J gene TRBJ1-5; D not certain. The V gene's germline CDR1 is WNHNN and CDR2 SYGVQD (reference sequence). The CDR3 runs 13 residues.

The V gene is TRBV20-1, the J gene TRBJ2-1; D is tentatively TRBD1 or TRBD2 (5 bases each). The germline V gene encodes CDR1 DFQATT and CDR2 SNEGSKA (reference sequence). V gave up 6 bases and J gave up 3 bases, with 21 bases separating them. CDR3 length: 16 residues. The CDR3 reads CSAPRRETFNYNEQFF. The CDR3 DNA reads TGCAGTGCCCCTCGCAGGGAGACATTTAACTACAATGAGCAGTTCTTC.

This clonotype was seen a few times. The V and J genes are TRBV28 and TRBJ2-3; D unclear. The CDR3 has 15 amino acids. Germline loops: CDR1 MDHEN, CDR2 SYDVKM. V was shortened by 6 bases and J by 2 bases, with 15 bases between the two germline ends. CDR3: CASSRLRIDTDTQYF. In DNA form, the CDR3 reads TGTGCCAGCAGCCGGCTCCGGATAGACACAGATACGCAGTATTTT.

The V call is TRBV6-1, the J call TRBJ2-2, with 10 bases fitting TRBD1. In germline, CDR1 is MNHNS, CDR2 SASEGT. The CDR3 covers 16 residues. The V gene end was trimmed by 6 bases and the J gene end by 3 bases; junction bases not matched to a gene: 7. The CDR3 bases are TGTGCCAGCAGATTGACAGGGGGCGGGGACACCGGGGAGCTGTTTTTT. This codes for CASRLTGGGDTGELFF.

Details on this clonotype: A much more abundant neighbour one base away suggests this may be a read error. The genes are TRBV7-8 and TRBJ2-3, with a weak D call TRBD2 (5 bases). V was clipped by 7 bases and J by 8 bases, with 19 bases between them. In germline, CDR1 is SGHVS, CDR2 FQNEAQ. CDR3 length equals 14 residues. As DNA, the CDR3 is TGTGCCAGCATCCCGATACGGGATGGAGGTACGCAGTATTTT. It codes for CASIPIRDGGTQYF.